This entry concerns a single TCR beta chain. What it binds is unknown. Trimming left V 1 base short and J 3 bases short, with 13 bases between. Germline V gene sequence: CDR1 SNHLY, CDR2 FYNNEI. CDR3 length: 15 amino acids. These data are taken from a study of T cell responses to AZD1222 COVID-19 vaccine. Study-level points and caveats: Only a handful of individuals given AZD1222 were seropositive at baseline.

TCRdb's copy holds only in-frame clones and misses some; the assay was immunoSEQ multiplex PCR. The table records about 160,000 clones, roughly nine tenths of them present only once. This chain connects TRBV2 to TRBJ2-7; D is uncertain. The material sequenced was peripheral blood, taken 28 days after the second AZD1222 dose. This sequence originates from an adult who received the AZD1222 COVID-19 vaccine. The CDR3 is CASSEVVVGNYEQYF. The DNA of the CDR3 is TGTGCCAGCAGTGAAGTGGTCGTAGGGAACTACGAGCAGTACTTC.